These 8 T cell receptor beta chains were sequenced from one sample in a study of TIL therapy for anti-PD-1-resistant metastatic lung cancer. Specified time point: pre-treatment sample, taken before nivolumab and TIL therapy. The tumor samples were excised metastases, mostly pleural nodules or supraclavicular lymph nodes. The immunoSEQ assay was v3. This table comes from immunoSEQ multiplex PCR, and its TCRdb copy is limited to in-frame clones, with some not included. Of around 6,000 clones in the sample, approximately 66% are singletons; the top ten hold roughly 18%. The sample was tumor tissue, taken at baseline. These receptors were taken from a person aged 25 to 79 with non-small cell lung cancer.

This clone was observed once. The CDR3 reads CASSEGRGIYNEQFF. In DNA form, the CDR3 reads TGTGCCAGCAGTGAAGGGCGGGGGATCTACAATGAGCAGTTCTTC. The V call is TRBV2, the J call TRBJ2-1; 7 bases agree with TRBD2. This CDR3 is 15 amino acids long. V lost 1 base to trimming and J lost 3 bases; unmatched junction nucleotides: 3. CDR1 is SNHLY and CDR2 is FYNNEI in the germline V gene.

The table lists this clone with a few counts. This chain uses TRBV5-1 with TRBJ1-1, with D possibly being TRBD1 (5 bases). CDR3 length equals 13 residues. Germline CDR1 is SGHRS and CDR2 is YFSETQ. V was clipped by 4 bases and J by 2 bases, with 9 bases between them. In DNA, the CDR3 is TGCGCCAGCAGCCCCGGGACTAACACTGAAGCTTTCTTT. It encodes CASSPGTNTEAFF.

The CDR3 here is CASSLRTSGEQFF. The CDR3 DNA is TGTGCCAGTAGTCTACGGACTAGCGGGGAGCAGTTCTTC. This sequence joins TRBV19 and TRBJ2-1; TRBD2 agrees at 11 bases. This CDR3 is built from 13 residues. J gave up 10 bases and V 5 bases, and 4 bases lay outside the gene matches. Germline CDR1 and CDR2: LNHDA and SQIVND (reference sequence).

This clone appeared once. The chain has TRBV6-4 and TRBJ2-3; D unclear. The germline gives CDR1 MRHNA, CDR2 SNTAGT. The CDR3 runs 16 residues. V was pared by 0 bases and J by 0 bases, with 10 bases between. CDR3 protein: CASSDSDGSSTDTQYF. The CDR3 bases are TGTGCCAGCAGTGACTCGGACGGCTCTAGCACAGATACGCAGTATTTT.

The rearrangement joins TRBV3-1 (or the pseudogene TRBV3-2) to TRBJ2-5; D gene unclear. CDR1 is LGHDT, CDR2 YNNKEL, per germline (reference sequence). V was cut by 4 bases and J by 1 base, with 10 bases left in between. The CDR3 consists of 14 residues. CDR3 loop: CASSPSTSQETQYF. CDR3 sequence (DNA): TGTGCCAGCAGCCCAAGCACAAGCCAAGAGACCCAGTACTTC.

The DNA for the CDR3 is TGTGCCAGCAGTTCTCTAGCGGGGGTTTACGAGCAGTACGTC. This sequence encodes CASSSLAGVYEQYV. The genes are TRBV28 and TRBJ2-7, with 10 bases lining up with TRBD2. The CDR3 consists of 14 residues. CDR1 and CDR2 (germline): MDHEN, SYDVKM. V dropped 4 bases and J dropped 4; count of bases not matched to a gene: 4.

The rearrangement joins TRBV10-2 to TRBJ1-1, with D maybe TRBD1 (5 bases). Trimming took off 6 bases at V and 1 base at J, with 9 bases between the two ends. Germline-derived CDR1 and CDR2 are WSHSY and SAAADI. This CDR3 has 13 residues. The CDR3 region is CASRDQGNTEAFF. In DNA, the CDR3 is TGCGCCAGCAGGGACCAGGGGAACACTGAAGCTTTCTTT.

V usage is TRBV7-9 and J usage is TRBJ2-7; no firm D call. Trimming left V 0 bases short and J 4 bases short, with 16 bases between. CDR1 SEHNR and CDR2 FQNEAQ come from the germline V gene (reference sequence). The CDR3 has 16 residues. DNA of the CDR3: TGTGCCAGCAGCTTAGCGCCCAGGCCTGAAGGGTACGAGCAGTACGTC. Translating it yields CASSLAPRPEGYEQYV.